One sample yielded the 2 T cell receptor beta chains listed below, sequenced in a study of blood T cell repertoires in COVID-19 (dated by TCRdb to the early 2020s). Libraries were prepared through the immunoSEQ multiplex PCR assay. TCRdb took this table from immuneACCESS and kept in-frame rearrangements with V and J called. Such tables lack part of the clones; where checked against another copy, unresolved V genes explain under half of the gap, and the rest is unexplained. This sample is represented by a few hundred thousand clones; more than 85% of them were singletons. The leading ten clones occupy approximately 3% of the sample. Sequencing was done on a sample of PBMCs or T cells enriched from blood (not recorded which). Receptors were obtained from a young woman who had recovered from COVID-19.

V gene TRBV11-2 combines with J gene TRBJ2-1; 10 positions match TRBD1. V shed 5 bases and J 8 bases; nucleotides not matched to a gene: 12. The germline gives CDR1 SGHAT, CDR2 FQNNGV. The CDR3 extends over 16 amino acids. The CDR3 loop reads CASSTNRDRGSDEQFF. In nucleotides, the CDR3 is TGTGCCAGCAGCACCAACCGGGACAGGGGTTCGGATGAGCAGTTCTTC.

This clone was observed a single time. The gene calls are TRBV13 and TRBJ2-2, with TRBD1 matching 8 bases. The V segment lost 8 bases and the J segment 5 bases; nucleotides outside the gene matches: 13. The germline V gene has CDR1 PRHDT and CDR2 FYEKMQ (reference sequence). The CDR3 contains 16 residues. CDR3 sequence: CASGPRQGARTGELFF. The CDR3 nucleotides are TGTGCCAGCGGCCCCCGTCAGGGGGCAAGGACCGGGGAGCTGTTTTTT.